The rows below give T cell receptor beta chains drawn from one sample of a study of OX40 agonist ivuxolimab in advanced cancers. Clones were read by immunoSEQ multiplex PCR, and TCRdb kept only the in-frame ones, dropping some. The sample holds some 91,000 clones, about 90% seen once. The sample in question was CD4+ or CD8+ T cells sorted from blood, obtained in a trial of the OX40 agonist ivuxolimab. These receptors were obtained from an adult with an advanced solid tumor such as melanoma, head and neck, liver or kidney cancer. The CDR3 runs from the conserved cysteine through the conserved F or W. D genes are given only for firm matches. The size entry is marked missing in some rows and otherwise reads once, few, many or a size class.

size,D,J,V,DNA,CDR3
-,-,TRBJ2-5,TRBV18,TGTGCCAGCTCACCAAATCCGGGGCGAGAGACCCAGTACTTC,CASSPNPGRETQYF
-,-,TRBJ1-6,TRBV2,TGTGCCAGCAGTGAACGGGAAGGGATCTATAATTCACCCCTCCACTTT,CASSEREGIYNSPLHF
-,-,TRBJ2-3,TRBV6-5,TGTGCCAGCTATGAGCGCCTCACAGATACGCAGTATTTT,CASYERLTDTQYF
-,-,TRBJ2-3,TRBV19,TGTGCCACTAAATCCGGAGGTAGGGGCGATACGCAGTATTTT,CATKSGGRGDTQYF
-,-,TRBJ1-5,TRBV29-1,TGCAGCGTCCCACCGGGACACTTAAATCAGCCCCAGCATTTT,CSVPPGHLNQPQHF
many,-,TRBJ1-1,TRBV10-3,TGTGCCATCAACGGGGTAATGAACACTGAAGCTTTCTTT,CAINGVMNTEAFF
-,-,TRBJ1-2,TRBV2,TGTGCCAGCAGCGGAGGCGACTATGGCTACACCTTC,CASSGGDYGYTF
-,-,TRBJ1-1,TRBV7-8,TGTGCCAGCAGCTTAGTCGGTCTTAACACTGAAGCTTTCTTT,CASSLVGLNTEAFF
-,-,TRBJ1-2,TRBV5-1,TGCGCCAGCAGCACCGGGACGGATAACTATGGCTACACCTTC,CASSTGTDNYGYTF
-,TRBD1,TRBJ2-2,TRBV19,TGTGCCAGTAGTACAGGGACAGCCGGCACCGGGGAGCTGTTTTTT,CASSTGTAGTGELFF
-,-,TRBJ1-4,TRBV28,TGTGCCAGCAACCTATTGGTGGGAGATGAAAAACTGTTTTTT,CASNLLVGDEKLFF
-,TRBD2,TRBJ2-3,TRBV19,TGTGCCAGTAGTATCGCGACTAGCGGGAGGGCCATAGATACGCAGTATTTT,CASSIATSGRAIDTQYF
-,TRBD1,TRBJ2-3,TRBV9,TGTGCCAGCAGCGTAGGGGACAGCCCCACAGATACGCAGTATTTT,CASSVGDSPTDTQYF
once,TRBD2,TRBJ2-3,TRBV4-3,TGCGCCAGCAGCCAAGACGAGCGGGGGCTGGCGCAGTATTTT,CASSQDERGLAQYF
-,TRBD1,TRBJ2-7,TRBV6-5,TGTGCCAGCAGTTCCCTCCCACAGGGGGCGGGGGAGCAGTACTTC,CASSSLPQGAGEQYF
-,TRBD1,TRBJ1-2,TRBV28,TGTGCCAGCAGTCGTCCGGGACAGGGGTTGAGTGGCTATGGCTACACCTTC,CASSRPGQGLSGYGYTF
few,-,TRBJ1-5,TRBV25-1,TGTGCCAGCAGTGAATTCGGGGGGAGTCAGCCCCAGCATTTT,CASSEFGGSQPQHF
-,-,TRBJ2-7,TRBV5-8,TGTGCCAGCAGCTTGGTGGGGAGATACGAGCAGTACTTC,CASSLVGRYEQYF
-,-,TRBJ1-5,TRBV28,TGTGCCAGCTTCGGAGAGGGTCCCGAAGTAGGCAATCAGCCCCAGCATTTT,CASFGEGPEVGNQPQHF
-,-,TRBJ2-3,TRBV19,TGTGCCAGTAATTATATAGGGACAGATACGCAGTATTTT,CASNYIGTDTQYF
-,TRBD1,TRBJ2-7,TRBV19,TGTGCCAGTAGTATGGGGACAGGGGGTTCCTACGAGCAGTACTTC,CASSMGTGGSYEQYF
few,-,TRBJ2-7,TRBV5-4,TGTGCCAGCAGCCTTGGTCCTATGGAGGAAGAGCAGTACTTC,CASSLGPMEEEQYF
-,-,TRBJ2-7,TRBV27,TGTGCCAGCAGTTTATTGGACAGTCCGACCTACGAGCAGTACTTC,CASSLLDSPTYEQYF
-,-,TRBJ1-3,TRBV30,TGTGCCTGGATCAGGCCGAGCTCTGGAAACACCATATATTTT,CAWIRPSSGNTIYF
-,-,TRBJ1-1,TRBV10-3,TGTGCCATCAAGGGAAACACTGAAGCTTTCTTT,CAIKGNTEAFF
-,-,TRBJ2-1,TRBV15,TGTGCCACCAGCAGTGGGATGAGTCGCGATGAGCAGTTCTTC,CATSSGMSRDEQFF
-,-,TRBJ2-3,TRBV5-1,TGCGCCAGCAGCTTGGGACTAGATACGGATACGCAGTATTTT,CASSLGLDTDTQYF
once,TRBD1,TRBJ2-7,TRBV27,TGTGCCAGCAGAAAATCCGGGACAGGGGGTCTGGTCCCCTACGAGCAGTACTTC,CASRKSGTGGLVPYEQYF
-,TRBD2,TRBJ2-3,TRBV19,TGTGCCAGTAGGGGATTAGGAGTAGCGGGAGAGGGTTCACGCACAGATACGCAGTATTTT,CASRGLGVAGEGSRTDTQYF
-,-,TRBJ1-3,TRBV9,TGTGCCAGCACCCCCGGGGGCTCTGGAAACACCATATATTTT,CASTPGGSGNTIYF
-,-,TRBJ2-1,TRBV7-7,TGTGCCAGCAGTAATGGAGATGAGCAGTTCTTC,CASSNGDEQFF
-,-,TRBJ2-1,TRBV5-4,TGTGCCAGCAGCCCCCCCCCGGGAACCTCCTACAATGAGCAGTTCTTC,CASSPPPGTSYNEQFF
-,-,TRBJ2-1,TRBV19,TGTGCCAGTAGTATAGGGCGGAGTGGGGACAATGAGCAGTTCTTC,CASSIGRSGDNEQFF
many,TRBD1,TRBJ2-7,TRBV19,TGTGCCAGTAGTATAGACGTACAGGGGACCCCCTACGAGCAGTACTTC,CASSIDVQGTPYEQYF
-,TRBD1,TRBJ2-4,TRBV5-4,TGTGCCAGCAGCTCCGGGACAGGGGCTGGAAACATTCAGTACTTC,CASSSGTGAGNIQYF
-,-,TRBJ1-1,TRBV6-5,TGTGCCAGCAGTTATGGAAGGTTCACTGAAGCTTTCTTT,CASSYGRFTEAFF
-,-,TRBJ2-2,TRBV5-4,TGTGCCAGCAGCCCACGTGCTGGGATGGGCGGGGAGCTGTTTTTT,CASSPRAGMGGELFF
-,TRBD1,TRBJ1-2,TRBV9,TGTGCCAGCAGCGTAGTCACAGGGGTCTATGGCTACACCTTC,CASSVVTGVYGYTF
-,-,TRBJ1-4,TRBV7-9,TGTGCCAGCAGCTTGCAGGGTAGTACTAATGAAAAACTGTTTTTT,CASSLQGSTNEKLFF
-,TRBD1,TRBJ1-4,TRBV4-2,TGTGCCAGCAGCCCTCGACAGGGATACGAAAAACTGTTTTTT,CASSPRQGYEKLFF
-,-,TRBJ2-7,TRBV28,TGTGCCAGCCGGGAGTCCGGCACCTACGAGCAGTACTTC,CASRESGTYEQYF
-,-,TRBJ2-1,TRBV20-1,TGCAGTGTTGATAGCAATGAGCAGTTCTTC,CSVDSNEQFF
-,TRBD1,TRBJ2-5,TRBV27,TGTGCCAGCAGTATATTACAGGGGACCCTCGAGACCCAGTACTTC,CASSILQGTLETQYF
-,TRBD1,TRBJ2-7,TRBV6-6,TGTGCCAGCAGTTACGGGACAGAATACGAGCAGTACTTC,CASSYGTEYEQYF
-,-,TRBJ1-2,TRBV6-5,TGTGCCAGCAGTTACTCGAGGCACCTAGCTAACTATGGCTACACCTTC,CASSYSRHLANYGYTF
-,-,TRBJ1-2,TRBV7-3,TGTGCCAGCAGCTTAATCGGGGGGAATGGCTACACCTTC,CASSLIGGNGYTF
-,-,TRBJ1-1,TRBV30,TGTGCCTGGAGTGTAACAGGTGCCTATGGGACTGAAGCTTTCTTT,CAWSVTGAYGTEAFF
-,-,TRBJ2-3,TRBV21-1,TGTGCCAGCAGCAAAGAGGTGTTGGGGAAGCACACAGATACGCAGTATTTT,CASSKEVLGKHTDTQYF
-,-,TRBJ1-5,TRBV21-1,TGTGCCAGCAGCAAAGCGCTTTTTGGAGGGTGGGATCAGCCCCAGCATTTT,CASSKALFGGWDQPQHF
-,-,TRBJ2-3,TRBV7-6,TGTGCCAGCAGCTTTTTACAGCCAGGGAGGGATACGCAGTATTTT,CASSFLQPGRDTQYF
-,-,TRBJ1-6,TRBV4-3,TGCGCCAGCAGCCAAGATTTAGGGGATAACTATAATTCACCCCTCCACTTT,CASSQDLGDNYNSPLHF
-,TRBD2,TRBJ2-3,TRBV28,TGTGCCAGCAGTTACACTAGCGCCTCGGATACGCAGTATTTT,CASSYTSASDTQYF
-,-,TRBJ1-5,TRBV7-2,TGTGCCAGCAGCTTAGTCCGGGGCAATCAGCCCCAGCATTTT,CASSLVRGNQPQHF
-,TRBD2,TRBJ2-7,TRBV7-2,TGTGCCAGCAGCTTAGGGGGGACTAGCTACGAGCAGTACTTC,CASSLGGTSYEQYF